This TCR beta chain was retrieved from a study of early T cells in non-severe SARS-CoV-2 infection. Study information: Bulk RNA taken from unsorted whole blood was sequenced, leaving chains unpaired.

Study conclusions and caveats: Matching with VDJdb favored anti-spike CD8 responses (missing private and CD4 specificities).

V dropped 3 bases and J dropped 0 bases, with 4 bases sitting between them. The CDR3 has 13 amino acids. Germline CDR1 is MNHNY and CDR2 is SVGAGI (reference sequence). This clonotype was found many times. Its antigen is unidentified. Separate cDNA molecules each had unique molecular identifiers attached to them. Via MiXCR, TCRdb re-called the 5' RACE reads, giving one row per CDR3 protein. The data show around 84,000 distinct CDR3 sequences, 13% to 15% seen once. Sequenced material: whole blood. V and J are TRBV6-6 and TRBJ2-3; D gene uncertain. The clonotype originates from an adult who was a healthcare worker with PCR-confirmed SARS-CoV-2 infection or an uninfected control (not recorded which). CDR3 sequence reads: CASSYPSTDTQYF. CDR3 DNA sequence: TGTGCCAGCAGTTATCCTAGCACAGATACGCAGTATTTT.